The rows below give T cell receptor beta chains drawn from one sample of a study of blood T cells in healthy people across ages. TCRdb ran MiXCR on the 5' RACE reads and lists one entry per CDR3 protein. The sample holds about a million distinct CDR3 sequences, around 46% seen once. Source material: blood. Receptors were obtained from a man between 25 and 39 years old in good health. Both conserved end residues are part of each CDR3. A D gene is named only where the DNA matches it firmly. Where a row states a size, it is once, few, many or the class of an expanded clone; other rows omit it.

clone_size | j_call | v_call | d_call | cdr3_nt | cdr3_aa
few | TRBJ2-5 | TRBV9 | NA | TGTGCCAGCAGCGCATCGGGCCTGTGGGGCCAAGAGACCCAGTACTTC | CASSASGLWGQETQYF
many | TRBJ2-1 | TRBV11-1 | NA | TGTGCCAGCAGCTTACATGGAGGGAACAATGAGCAGTTCTTC | CASSLHGGNNEQFF
NA | TRBJ2-5 | TRBV20-1 | NA | TGCAGTGCTAGATTAGCTGAGCAGTACTTC | CSARLAEQYF
few | TRBJ1-3 | TRBV7-2 | TRBD1 | TGTGCCAGCAGCTTAACCCCAAACAGGGGTTCTGGAAACACCATATATTTT | CASSLTPNRGSGNTIYF
NA | TRBJ1-4 | TRBV5-1 | TRBD1 | TGCGCCAGCAGCTTGGAGGACAGGGACGAAAAACTGTTTTTT | CASSLEDRDEKLFF
NA | TRBJ2-3 | TRBV3-1 | TRBD2 | TGTGCCAGCAGCCGGACTAGCGGGGGGGTTGGCACAGATACGCAGTATTTT | CASSRTSGGVGTDTQYF
NA | TRBJ2-1 | TRBV3-1 | TRBD2 | TGTGCCAGCAGACCTTGGACTAGCGAGGCCACCTACAATGAGCAGTTCTTC | CASRPWTSEATYNEQFF
NA | TRBJ2-7 | TRBV20-1 | TRBD1 | TGCAGTGCGTCTATGGACAGGGGGGCCTACGAGCAGTACTTC | CSASMDRGAYEQYF
NA | TRBJ2-4 | TRBV30 | TRBD1 | TGTGCCTGGAGTCAGACAGGGGGCCGGGACATTCAGTACTTC | CAWSQTGGRDIQYF
NA | TRBJ2-2 | TRBV6-2/TRBV6-3 | NA | TGTGCCAGCAGTTACGGGCAACCGAACACCGGGGAGCTGTTTTTT | CASSYGQPNTGELFF
few | TRBJ2-3 | TRBV11-2 | NA | TGTGCCAGCAGCCAAGGCTATAGGGATACGCAGTATTTT | CASSQGYRDTQYF
NA | TRBJ2-5 | TRBV25-1 | NA | TGTGCCAGCAGTGTAGGGAGGGACAGCCGACAAGAGACCCAGTACTTC | CASSVGRDSRQETQYF
NA | TRBJ2-3 | TRBV4-3 | NA | TGCGCCAGCAGCCAAGATGTTGTCGTGGGACGGATCACAGATACGCAGTATTTT | CASSQDVVVGRITDTQYF
NA | TRBJ2-7 | TRBV6-5 | NA | TGTGCCAGCAGGGAGGCGACCCTTAGCTCCTACGAGCAGTACTTC | CASREATLSSYEQYF
NA | TRBJ1-2 | TRBV6-5 | TRBD1 | TGTGCCAGCAGTGAACTCCGGGACAGGGGTCTTGGCTACACCTTC | CASSELRDRGLGYTF
NA | TRBJ2-3 | TRBV12-3/TRBV12-4 | TRBD1 | TGTGCCAGCACCTTAAGGGACAGGGGGCTTGTGTATTCAGATACGCAGTATTTT | CASTLRDRGLVYSDTQYF
NA | TRBJ1-2 | TRBV7-9 | NA | TGTGCCAGCAGCTTAGTTAATGACGACGTTAACTATGGCTACACCTTC | CASSLVNDDVNYGYTF
once | TRBJ2-5 | TRBV20-1 | NA | TGCAGTGCCCGCATAACTAGAACGCCCGTTGGTGAGCAGTACTTC | CSARITRTPVGEQYF
NA | TRBJ2-1 | TRBV4-3 | NA | TGCGCCAGCAGCCAAGCCAGGGTAACCTACAATGAGCAGTTCTTC | CASSQARVTYNEQFF
NA | TRBJ2-7 | TRBV12-3/TRBV12-4 | NA | TGTGCCAGCACCGACGGTGTGGTGGACGAGCAGTACTTC | CASTDGVVDEQYF